This is a list of T cell receptor beta chains from one sample in a study of T cells in Graves' hyperthyroidism and ophthalmopathy. TCRdb reprocessed the multiplex PCR reads via MiXCR and lists one record per CDR3 protein. This sample has 530,000 or so distinct CDR3 sequences, with 24% found just once. Material: blood. These receptors were obtained from a woman in her twenties or thirties with Graves' ophthalmopathy. Both conserved end residues are part of each CDR3. Some rows mark clone size as missing; the rest say once, few, many or name a class of expanded clone.

CDR3aa,v_gene,abundance
CASSVGNAMDTEAFF,TRBV9,NA
CASSLLTGTQDTQYF,TRBV28,NA
CAARMGSMNTEAFF,TRBV5-1,many
CASSRYPTGEYEQYF,TRBV6-5,many
CASSDGGRDTYEQYF,TRBV5-1,many
CASSVRDGSYEQYF,TRBV19,few
CASSPESSYEQYF,TRBV6-1,few
CASNRIEQYF,TRBV6-2/TRBV6-3,many
CASRGGVGGTEAFF,TRBV6-1,many
CASSLSQGSSYEQYF,TRBV11-2,many
CASRPSGTDTQYF,TRBV27,many
CASSLSYRNEETQYF,TRBV5-1,few
CASSSPLGQGALKDSNQPQHF,TRBV12-1,NA
CASRPRTGTETQYF,TRBV19,NA
CAWSDWTVGYEQYF,TRBV30,many
CSARWTRNYEQYF,TRBV20-1,many
CASSGSWAGGAGTGELFF,TRBV5-6,many
CAWSVRDRTYTEAFF,TRBV30,many
CASSYDGEAFF,TRBV6-2/TRBV6-3,few
CASNPDRGRYGYTF,TRBV2,many
CASTLDRGNGYTF,TRBV12-3/TRBV12-4,few
CASSYGKNSNQPQHF,TRBV6-5,few
CASSQGWPGGGGGVSPLHF,TRBV4-1,NA
CASSSQGSGYTF,TRBV28,NA
CASSLGTGEETQYF,TRBV7-8,many
CASSTGEYGYTF,TRBV6-1,many
CASSQDTGSGNTIYF,TRBV3-1,many
CASRYAGEYNSPLHF,TRBV6-2/TRBV6-3,many
CASSQRQVTYEQYF,TRBV3-1,many
CASIGPQSYEQYF,TRBV12-3/TRBV12-4,NA
CASSFRTGVPYEQYF,TRBV12-3/TRBV12-4,many
CASSLGGSRGGFGEQYF,TRBV11-1,many
CSASLTYQETQYF,TRBV20-1,many
CASSFPLGQGVYEQYF,TRBV5-6,NA
CASSPGKGPFVYGYTF,TRBV28,many